This T cell receptor beta chain was captured in a study of technical replicates of blood from four donors. This clone showed up just once. Profiled with immunoSEQ multiplex PCR; TCRdb holds only in-frame clones, not every one. The sample includes some 64,000 clones, approximately 86% of them seen just once. Germline V gene lookup returns CDR1 MDHEN and CDR2 SYDVKM. The CDR3 loop spans 14 amino acids. The V end was cut by 1 base, the J end by 2 bases, with 9 bases between. The clonotype originates from a human donor in good health. Some clones in this sample may be carry-over from other donors' samples. Sequenced: PBMCs. V gene TRBV28 combines with J gene TRBJ2-7; D unresolved. CDR3 residues: CASSLSKSPYEQYF. The CDR3 DNA reads as TGTGCCAGCAGTTTATCCAAATCCCCCTACGAGCAGTACTTC.